This T cell receptor beta chain was retrieved from a study of response to subunit inactivated influenza vaccine. Study outcomes and limitations: The authors suggested that every seasonal influenza vaccination recruits few new T cells.

This clonotype has more than one count but fewer than ten. Its specificity is unknown. TCRdb used MiXCR to reprocess the RT-PCR reads, holding one entry per CDR3 protein. The table includes more than 700,000 distinct CDR3 sequences, 21% detected once. This CDR3 spans 16 amino acids. CDR1 MNHEY and CDR2 SMNVEV come from the germline V gene (reference sequence). V was trimmed by 8 bases and J by 5 bases, leaving 25 bases between them. This clonotype originated in a man aged 50 or older who received an inactivated influenza vaccine. The sample in question was PBMCs from blood, obtained about 5 days after vaccination. The chain has TRBV27 and TRBJ2-7; possible D gene TRBD2, 5 bases. CDR3 sequence reads: CASGPLAGLFQNEQYF. The CDR3 region has the DNA TGTGCCAGCGGTCCCCTCGCGGGTCTCTTCCAGAACGAGCAGTACTTC.